This TCR beta chain came from a study of persistence of HIV-infected CD4 T cells. Notes on the study in general: Antigen-responding cells were enriched for degenerate expanded CDR3beta sequences. Within sorted populations, more oligoclonal TCRs accompanied more oligoclonal proviruses. TCR analyses could not target the rare provirus-carrying CMV-responding cells.

Details on this clone: As yet, its antigen is unknown.

The immunoSEQ assay was version 4, run in survey mode. TCRdb's copy holds only in-frame clones and misses some; the assay was immunoSEQ multiplex PCR. The sample consists of about 7,000 clones, 79% of them appearing once. Lysates of CMV-infected fibroblasts at around 10 ug/mL stimulated these cells. Responding CD4+ T cells were sorted by upregulation of both CD40 ligand and CD69. CD4+ T cell counts exceeded 400 cells/uL; CMV serology was positive. The CDR3 runs 13 residues. The V and J ends lost 4 bases and 8 bases respectively, with 14 bases between them. Looked up from germline, CDR1 is MNHEY and CDR2 is SVGAGI.

The sample was CD4+ T cells sorted from PBMCs after roughly 19-hour stimulation, taken from a patient who received antiretroviral therapy. The chain employs TRBV6-5 and TRBJ1-2, with a tentative D call TRBD1 (5 bases). This TCR derives from an adult woman with HIV who was CMV-seropositive. The CDR3 sequence: CASSSPGGRGYTF. DNA for the CDR3: TGTGCCAGCAGTTCCCCTGGGGGACGCGGCTACACCTTC.